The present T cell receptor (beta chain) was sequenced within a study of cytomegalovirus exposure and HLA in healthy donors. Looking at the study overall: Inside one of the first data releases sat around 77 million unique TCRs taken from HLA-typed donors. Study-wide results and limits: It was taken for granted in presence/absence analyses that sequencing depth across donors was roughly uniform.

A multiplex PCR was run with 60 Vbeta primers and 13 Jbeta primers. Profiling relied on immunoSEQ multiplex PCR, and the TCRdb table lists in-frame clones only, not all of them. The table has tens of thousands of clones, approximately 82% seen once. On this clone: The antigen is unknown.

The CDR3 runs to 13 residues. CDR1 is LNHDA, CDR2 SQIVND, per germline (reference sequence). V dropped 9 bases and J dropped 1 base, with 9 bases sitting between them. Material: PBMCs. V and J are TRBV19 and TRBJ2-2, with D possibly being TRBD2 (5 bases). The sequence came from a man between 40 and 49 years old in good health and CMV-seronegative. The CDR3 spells CASTRGNTGELFF. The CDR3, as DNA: TGTGCCAGCACCCGGGGGAACACCGGGGAGCTGTTTTTT.